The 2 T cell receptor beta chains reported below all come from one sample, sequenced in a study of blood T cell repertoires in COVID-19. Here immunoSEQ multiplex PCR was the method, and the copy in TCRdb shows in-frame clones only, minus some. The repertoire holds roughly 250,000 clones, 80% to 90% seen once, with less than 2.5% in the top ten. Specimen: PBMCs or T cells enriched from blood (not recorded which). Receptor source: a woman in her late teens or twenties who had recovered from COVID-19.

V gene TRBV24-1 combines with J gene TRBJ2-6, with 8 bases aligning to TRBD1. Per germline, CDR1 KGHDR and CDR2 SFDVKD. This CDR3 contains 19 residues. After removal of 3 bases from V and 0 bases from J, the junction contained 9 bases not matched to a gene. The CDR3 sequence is CATSDPAGTGSSGANVLTF. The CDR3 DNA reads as TGTGCCACCAGTGATCCTGCCGGGACAGGATCCTCTGGGGCCAACGTCCTGACTTTC.

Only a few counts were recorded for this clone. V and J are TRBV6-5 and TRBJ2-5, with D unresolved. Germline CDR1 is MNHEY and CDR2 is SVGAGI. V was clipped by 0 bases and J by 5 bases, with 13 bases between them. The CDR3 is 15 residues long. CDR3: CASSYSSLRWETQYF. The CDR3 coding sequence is TGTGCCAGCAGTTACTCGAGTCTACGGTGGGAGACCCAGTACTTC.